The source of this T cell receptor beta chain is a study of cytomegalovirus exposure and HLA in healthy donors. This CDR3 is built from 15 residues. Germline-derived CDR1 and CDR2 are SNHLY and FYNNEI. V gave up 4 bases and J gave up 4 bases; unmatched junction bases: 7. Only a few counts were recorded for this clone. The primer mix had 60 Vbeta and 13 Jbeta primers. Data came from immunoSEQ multiplex PCR; TCRdb stores just in-frame clones and leaves some out. The data contain 150,000 or so clones, 65% to 85% of them seen just once; the ten biggest clones take up 3.1%. The sample taken for sequencing was PBMCs. The clonotype originates from a woman in her forties or fifties in good health and CMV-seropositive. This chain uses TRBV2 with TRBJ2-3; 8 nucleotides agree with TRBD1. CDR3 coding DNA: TGTGCCAGCAGTGCGCAGGGGGCTCCGCCAGATACGCAGTATTTT. Amino acids: CASSAQGAPPDTQYF.